Following are 28 T cell receptor beta chains from one sample sequenced in a study of shared clonotypes between healthy human individuals. Measured with immunoSEQ multiplex PCR; TCRdb has only the in-frame clones, and not every one. The repertoire includes some 2.1 million clones, approximately 92% of them detected once, and around 1.7% sits in the top ten. The naive CD8 population came from CD45RO-negative cells selected for CCR7, without terminally differentiated effector memory CD45RA+ cells. The sequencing sample was made of naive CD8+ T cells from PBMCs. The receptors originated from a man between 18 and 35 years old in good health. Some clones in this sample may be carry-over from other donors' samples.

This clone was counted once. The V and J genes are TRBV2 and TRBJ2-7; D might be TRBD2 (6 bases). The V end lost 4 bases, the J end lost 7 bases, and 11 bases lay between the germline ends. The CDR3 length is 12 residues. Per the germline V gene, CDR1 is SNHLY and CDR2 is FYNNEI. The chain's CDR3 is CASSGRAGEQYF. For the CDR3, the DNA is TGTGCCAGCAGTGGGAGGGCTGGGGAGCAGTACTTC.

V and J are TRBV27 and TRBJ2-7, with TRBD1 matching over 8 bases. V was clipped by 6 bases and J by 3 bases; unmatched bases: 13. CDR3 length: 16 amino acids. Germline lookup yields CDR1 MNHEY and CDR2 SMNVEV (reference sequence). CDR3 in DNA: TGTGCCAGCAGCATAGGTATAGGGACAGGTCTCTACGAGCAGTACTTC. Protein product: CASSIGIGTGLYEQYF.

The DNA of the CDR3 is TGTGCCAGCAGTTTAGCCCCAGGGGGCGCTCCCTACGAGCAGTACTTC. Amino acids: CASSLAPGGAPYEQYF. The gene calls are TRBV27 and TRBJ2-7, with 8 bases matching TRBD1. Germline CDR1 MNHEY, CDR2 SMNVEV (reference sequence). With 2 bases clipped from V and 2 bases from J, the junction kept 8 bases outside the gene matches. The CDR3 spans 16 residues.

The rearrangement uses TRBV4-2 and TRBJ1-1; D ambiguous. This CDR3 comprises 16 residues. Trimming left V 4 bases short and J 0 bases short, with 15 bases between. Per germline, CDR1 LGHNA and CDR2 YNFKEQ. CDR3 in DNA: TGTGCCAGCAGCCCACTCCGTGGCGTGATGAACACTGAAGCTTTCTTT. It translates to CASSPLRGVMNTEAFF.

The CDR3 protein is CAWSLLRDRGNEQYF. CDR3 coding DNA: TGTGCCTGGAGCCTCTTGCGGGACAGGGGGAACGAGCAGTACTTC. The J gene is TRBJ2-7, the V gene TRBV30; 11 bases agree with TRBD1. This CDR3 has 15 residues. Germline-derived CDR1 and CDR2 are GTSNPN and SVGIG (reference sequence). V was pared by 3 bases and J by 5 bases, with 9 bases of the junction left unmatched.

V and J are TRBV11-2 and TRBJ1-2; weak D call: TRBD1 (5 bases). In germline, CDR1 is SGHAT, CDR2 FQNNGV. The CDR3 extends over 14 amino acids. Trimming took off 3 bases at V and 4 bases at J, with 12 bases between the two ends. The CDR3 bases are TGTGCCAGCAGCTTTGCCCCAGGGAGCTATGGCTACACCTTC. It translates to CASSFAPGSYGYTF.

V and J are TRBV27 and TRBJ2-7, with D tentatively TRBD1 (5 bases). With 8 bases removed from V and 6 bases from J, the gap between germline ends came to 20 bases. The CDR3 runs 14 residues. CDR1 and CDR2 from the germline V gene are MNHEY and SMNVEV (reference sequence). The CDR3 nucleotides read TGTGCCAGCTTCCCTTCTCTGGCAGGGTCCGAGCAGTACTTC. It specifies CASFPSLAGSEQYF.

This chain uses TRBV28 with TRBJ2-7; possibly TRBD1 for D (5 bases). The length of the CDR3 is 18 residues. V was trimmed by 2 bases and J by 0 bases, leaving 20 bases between them. Germline CDR1 is MDHEN and CDR2 is SYDVKM. The CDR3 reads CASSLEKSGARSSYEQYF. The CDR3 nucleotides are TGTGCCAGCAGTTTAGAAAAAAGTGGGGCCCGAAGCTCCTACGAGCAGTACTTC.

Points on this clone: Other nucleotide sequences in the sample specify the same CDR3. V is TRBV7-2 and J is TRBJ2-1; D is unclear. Trimming pared 5 bases from V and 6 bases from J, leaving 8 bases between. CDR3 size: 12 residues. Germline V gives CDR1 SGHTA, CDR2 FQGNSA. The CDR3 here is CASSPDFNEQFF. In nucleotides, the CDR3 is TGTGCCAGCAGCCCCGACTTCAATGAGCAGTTCTTC.

This chain uses TRBV2 with TRBJ1-5, with a possible D match to TRBD1 (5 bases). CDR3 length: 15 amino acids. V lost 1 base to trimming and J lost 7 bases, with 14 bases between them. Germline V gives CDR1 SNHLY, CDR2 FYNNEI. CDR3 bases: TGTGCCAGCAGTGAAGGGGTAGTTGGGGGGCAGCCCCAGCATTTT. This encodes CASSEGVVGGQPQHF.

This sequence joins TRBV4-1 and TRBJ2-7; possibly TRBD1 for D (6 bases). The CDR3 has 15 residues. With 4 bases removed from V and 5 bases from J, the gap between germline ends came to 18 bases. The germline CDR1 and CDR2 sequences are MGHRA and YSYEKL. CDR3 in amino acids: CASSLRAAGEDEQYF. The CDR3 DNA is TGCGCCAGCAGCCTTCGAGCCGCAGGGGAAGACGAGCAGTACTTC.

The CDR3 is CASSTYRDRGDSNQPQHF. Written as DNA, the CDR3 is TGTGCCAGCAGTACCTACCGGGACAGGGGGGACAGCAATCAGCCCCAGCATTTT. This chain uses TRBV27 with TRBJ1-5, with 11 bases identical to TRBD1. Trimming took 5 bases from V and 1 from J; bases not matched to a gene: 10. The CDR3 has 18 residues. Germline V gene data show CDR1 as MNHEY and CDR2 as SMNVEV (reference sequence).

The rearrangement uses TRBV6-5 and TRBJ2-3; D possibly corresponds to TRBD2 (6 bases). This CDR3 is built from 14 residues. With 10 bases removed from V and 2 bases from J, the gap between germline ends came to 16 bases. CDR1 MNHEY and CDR2 SVGAGI come from the germline V gene. The CDR3 is CANPPRGLTDTQYF. CDR3 nucleotides: TGTGCCAACCCCCCCCGGGGACTCACAGATACGCAGTATTTT.

The rearrangement joins TRBV11-2 to TRBJ2-7, with D unresolved. This CDR3 has 14 amino acids. CDR1 and CDR2 (germline): SGHAT, FQNNGV. The V end lost 1 base, the J end lost 7 bases, and 14 bases lay between the germline ends. CDR3 sequence (DNA): TGTGCCAGCAGCTTAGCAGCTACCACCTCGGAGCAGTACTTC. This codes for CASSLAATTSEQYF.

To note about this clone: Other DNA sequences from this sample encode an identical CDR3 as well. The gene calls are TRBV9 and TRBJ2-1; 9 bases align to TRBD1. CDR1 is SGDLS and CDR2 is YYNGEE in the germline V gene. V was clipped by 3 bases and J by 7 bases; unmatched bases: 2. The CDR3 covers 13 residues. In DNA form, the CDR3 reads TGTGCCAGCAGCGCCGGGACAGGGAATGAGCAGTTCTTC. Translated: CASSAGTGNEQFF.

This clone was observed once. This chain connects TRBV6-1 to TRBJ2-7; 14 bases match TRBD2. The CDR3 is 17 amino acids. Looked up from germline, CDR1 is MNHNS and CDR2 is SASEGT. Unmatched junction bases numbered 8, after V lost 3 bases and J lost 4 bases. This CDR3 reads CASSDQGLAGVLYEQYF. CDR3 DNA: TGTGCCAGCAGTGACCAGGGACTAGCGGGAGTATTGTACGAGCAGTACTTC.

The V gene is TRBV10-3, the J gene TRBJ2-7; unclear D gene. This CDR3 spans 20 amino acids. V was shortened by 3 bases and J by 3 bases, with 30 bases between the two germline ends. Germline V gene data show CDR1 as ENHRY and CDR2 as SYGVKD. CDR3 sequence: CAISDRNAQKKTPGLYEQYF. CDR3 DNA sequence: TGTGCCATCAGTGACCGCAATGCCCAAAAGAAGACCCCGGGCCTCTACGAGCAGTACTTC.

The chain joins TRBV6-6 to TRBJ1-5; D possibly corresponds to TRBD1 (6 bases). With 0 bases removed from V and 0 bases from J, the gap between germline ends came to 9 bases. There are 16 residues in the CDR3. Germline CDR1 and CDR2: MNHNY and SVGAGI (reference sequence). The DNA for the CDR3 is TGTGCCAGCAGTTACTCCCCAGGGGTTAGCAATCAGCCCCAGCATTTT. This codes for CASSYSPGVSNQPQHF.

The chain joins TRBV27 to TRBJ2-5; TRBD1 agrees at 9 bases. The CDR3 consists of 15 residues. CDR1 MNHEY and CDR2 SMNVEV come from the germline V gene (reference sequence). After removal of 8 bases from V and 1 base from J, the junction contained 8 bases not matched to a gene. CDR3 region: CASADGQGTQETQYF. CDR3 in DNA: TGTGCCAGCGCCGACGGACAGGGGACCCAAGAGACCCAGTACTTC.

V gene TRBV6-1 combines with J gene TRBJ2-7; D might be TRBD1 or TRBD2, each matching 5 bases. V was shortened by 8 bases and J by 1 base, with 15 bases between the two germline ends. The germline V gene has CDR1 MNHNS and CDR2 SASEGT. The CDR3 is 14 amino acids. The CDR3, as DNA: TGTGCCAGCCGAAAGACGGGACCTTCCTACGAGCAGTACTTC. Its protein is CASRKTGPSYEQYF.

Of note for this clone: Additional DNA sequences in this sample encode the identical CDR3. The V and J genes are TRBV9 and TRBJ1-1; a weak D match, TRBD1 (5 bases). This CDR3 contains 14 residues. Deletions cut 4 bases from V and 0 bases from J, with 10 bases between. CDR1 and CDR2 (germline): SGDLS, YYNGEE. CDR3 in DNA: TGTGCCAGCAGCCCGGGGGTTATGAACACTGAAGCTTTCTTT. This sequence encodes CASSPGVMNTEAFF.

Concerning this clone itself: Distinct nucleotide sequences in the sample also encode this CDR3. The chain employs TRBV5-1 and TRBJ1-1, with no clear D. The CDR3 is made up of 12 amino acids. Trimming took off 5 bases at V and 2 bases at J, with 7 bases between the two ends. Germline values: CDR1 SGHRS, CDR2 YFSETQ. As DNA, the CDR3 is TGCGCCAGCAGGGAATTTAACACTGAAGCTTTCTTT. Amino acid sequence: CASREFNTEAFF.

This chain links TRBV27 with TRBJ1-2; unclear D gene. V was shortened by 4 bases and J by 6 bases, with 27 bases between the two germline ends. The CDR3 contains 18 residues. From germline, CDR1 is MNHEY and CDR2 SMNVEV (reference sequence). The CDR3 protein is CASSSGRIAGFGENGYTF. DNA of the CDR3: TGTGCCAGCAGTTCGGGGAGGATCGCGGGATTCGGCGAAAATGGCTACACCTTC.

J is TRBJ1-1 and V is TRBV28; possibly TRBD1 for D (5 bases). V was trimmed by 5 bases and J by 7 bases, leaving 20 bases between them. Germline V gene sequence: CDR1 MDHEN, CDR2 SYDVKM. The CDR3 totals 15 residues. The DNA for the CDR3 is TGTGCCAGCAGTCCCCTCCTCTCCCGGGACGGTGAAGCTTTCTTT. This encodes CASSPLLSRDGEAFF.

A remark on this clone: Other DNA sequences within the sample encode an identical CDR3. V gene TRBV9 combines with J gene TRBJ2-7, with D hard to call. CDR3 length: 15 residues. CDR1 is SGDLS, CDR2 YYNGEE, per germline. Between the trimmed V and J ends, which lost 0 bases and 0 bases, there was a span of 10 bases. CDR3 bases: TGTGCCAGCAGCGTAGGCGGCGGCGGCTCCTACGAGCAGTACTTC. This codes for CASSVGGGGSYEQYF.

With respect to this clone: The same CDR3 also results from other DNA sequences found in this sample. This sequence joins TRBV4-3 and TRBJ1-1; tentative D call: TRBD1 (6 bases). This CDR3 has 15 residues. Germline V gene data show CDR1 as LGHNA and CDR2 as YSLEER. V shed 0 bases and J shed 3 bases, with 11 bases lying between them. CDR3 protein: CASSQDRGRDTEAFF. The DNA for the CDR3 is TGCGCCAGCAGCCAAGATCGGGGGCGTGACACTGAAGCTTTCTTT.

A remark on this clone: Additional DNA sequences in this sample encode the identical CDR3. The rearrangement uses TRBV9 and TRBJ2-1, with D perhaps TRBD2 (6 bases). The CDR3 length is 12 residues. Trimming stripped 4 bases from V and 5 bases from J, with 7 bases between. Germline CDR1 SGDLS, CDR2 YYNGEE. The CDR3 is CASSPGDNEQFF. CDR3 nucleotides: TGTGCCAGCAGCCCGGGAGACAATGAGCAGTTCTTC. Together with reference TRBV9 and TRBJ2-1, the CDR3 gives the full variable domain: DSGVTQTPKHLITATGQRVTLRCSPRSGDLSVYWYQQSLDQGLQFLIQYYNGEERAKGNILERFSAQQFPDLHSELNLSSLELGDSALYFCASSPGDNEQFFGPGTRLTVL.

The chain is built from TRBV9 and TRBJ1-2; D call uncertain. The CDR3 consists of 12 residues. Germline CDR1 SGDLS, CDR2 YYNGEE. V lost 3 bases to trimming and J lost 6 bases, with 9 bases between them. Written as DNA, the CDR3 is TGTGCCAGCAGCGCCCAAACAGATGGCTACACCTTC. Its protein is CASSAQTDGYTF.